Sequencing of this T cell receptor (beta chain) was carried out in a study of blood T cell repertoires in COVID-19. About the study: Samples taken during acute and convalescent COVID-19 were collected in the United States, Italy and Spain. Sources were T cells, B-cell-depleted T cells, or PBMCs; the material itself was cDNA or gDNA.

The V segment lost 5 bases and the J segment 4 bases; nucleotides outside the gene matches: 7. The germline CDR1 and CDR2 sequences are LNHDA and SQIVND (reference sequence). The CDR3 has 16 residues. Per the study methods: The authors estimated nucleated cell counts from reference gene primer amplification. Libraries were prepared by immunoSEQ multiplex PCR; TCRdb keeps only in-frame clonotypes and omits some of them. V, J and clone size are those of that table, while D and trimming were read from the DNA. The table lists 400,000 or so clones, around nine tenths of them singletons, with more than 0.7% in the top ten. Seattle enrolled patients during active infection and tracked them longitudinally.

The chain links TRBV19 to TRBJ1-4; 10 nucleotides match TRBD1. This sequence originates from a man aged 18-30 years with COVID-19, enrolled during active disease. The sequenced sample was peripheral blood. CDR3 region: CASSSGQGLFNEKLFF. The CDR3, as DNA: TGTGCCAGTAGTTCGGGACAGGGGCTGTTTAATGAAAAACTGTTTTTT.